The next 28 T cell receptor beta chains were all read from a single sample in a study of shared clonotypes between healthy human individuals. Assay used: immunoSEQ multiplex PCR; TCRdb lists only in-frame clones, some missing. This sample carries about 480,000 clones, about 80% of them seen once, and the ten largest clones take roughly an eighth. Sequencing was carried out using PBMCs. The receptor source for this set is a woman in her thirties or forties in good health. Some clones in this sample may be carry-over from other donors' samples.

This clone was seen only once. V usage is TRBV10-1 and J usage is TRBJ2-5; possible D gene TRBD1, 6 bases. V gave up 3 bases and J gave up 5 bases, with 16 bases separating them. CDR1 is WNHNN and CDR2 is SYGVQD in the germline V gene (reference sequence). The CDR3 has 15 residues. CDR3 sequence reads: CASSDMTGTGETQYF. CDR3 bases: TGCGCCAGCAGTGATATGACAGGAACGGGGGAGACCCAGTACTTC.

The chain combines TRBV19 with TRBJ1-4; TRBD1 might be the D (5 bases). From germline, CDR1 is LNHDA and CDR2 SQIVND (reference sequence). The CDR3 has 14 amino acids. The ends were cut back, 3 bases at V and 4 bases at J, with 9 bases in the middle. CDR3: CASSITRVNEKLFF. As DNA, the CDR3 is TGTGCCAGTAGTATCACCAGGGTTAATGAAAAACTGTTTTTT.

The rearrangement joins TRBV10-3 to TRBJ2-7, with 8 bases aligning to TRBD1. Looked up from germline, CDR1 is ENHRY and CDR2 is SYGVKD. V lost 6 bases, J lost 4 bases, and 8 bases stayed unmatched. CDR3 length equals 14 residues. The CDR3 DNA reads TGTGCCATCAGGGGAGACGGACAGGGATACGAGCAGTACTTC. Its translation is CAIRGDGQGYEQYF.

The chain joins TRBV30 to TRBJ2-1; 14 bases are shared with TRBD2. The junction had 8 bases not matched to a gene; V was cut back by 7 bases and J by 6 bases. CDR1 is GTSNPN and CDR2 is SVGIG in the germline V gene (reference sequence). This CDR3 contains 15 residues. CDR3 in amino acids: CAFPGTSGSFNEQFF. CDR3 DNA sequence: TGTGCCTTCCCCGGGACTAGCGGGAGTTTCAATGAGCAGTTCTTC.

Only a few counts were recorded for this clone. V is TRBV5-1 and J is TRBJ1-1; a weak D match, TRBD1 (6 bases). Trimming cost V 0 bases and J 7 bases, with 13 bases left between them. CDR3 length: 14 residues. Germline CDR1 is SGHRS and CDR2 is YFSETQ. The CDR3 region has the DNA TGCGCCAGCAGCTTGGTGGGGGGCAACGGTGAAGCTTTCTTT. Amino acid sequence: CASSLVGGNGEAFF.

The chain joins TRBV28 to TRBJ2-5; 11 bases match TRBD2. Germline CDR1 MDHEN, CDR2 SYDVKM. The CDR3 has 14 amino acids. The J segment lost 7 bases and the V segment lost 4 bases, leaving 5 bases of the junction unmatched. The CDR3 region is CASSSPGLAGTQYF. Written as DNA, the CDR3 is TGTGCCAGCAGTTCCCCCGGACTAGCGGGGACCCAGTACTTC.

As to this clone: The same CDR3 arises from other DNA sequences in this sample as well. This chain joins TRBV30 and TRBJ1-3; no reliable D call. This CDR3 region has 11 residues. V lost 3 bases, J lost 4 bases, and 4 bases lay in between. In germline, CDR1 is GTSNPN, CDR2 SVGIG (reference sequence). This CDR3 reads CAWSVGNTIYF. Here the CDR3 DNA reads TGTGCCTGGAGCGTCGGAAACACCATATATTTT.

This chain joins TRBV18 and TRBJ1-4, with a tentative D call TRBD1 (6 bases). CDR3 length: 15 residues. CDR1 is KGHSH and CDR2 is LQKENI in the germline V gene. Trimming stripped 4 bases from V and 14 bases from J, with 23 bases between. DNA for the CDR3: TGTGCCAGCTCACTAAATACGGGACAAACAGTGAAGCTGTTTTTT. Its translation is CASSLNTGQTVKLFF.

J is TRBJ2-1 and V is TRBV7-6, with TRBD1 as a possible D gene (6 bases). The CDR3 contains 15 residues. The ends were cut back, 3 bases at V and 10 bases at J, with 19 bases in the middle. Per germline, CDR1 SGHVS and CDR2 FNYEAQ. The DNA for the CDR3 is TGTGCCAGCAGCTTGGGGGACACAATAGCAGGGGAGCAGTTCTTC. Translation: CASSLGDTIAGEQFF.

The chain has TRBV15 and TRBJ2-7, with TRBD2 matching over 11 bases. The CDR3 is 15 residues long. From germline, CDR1 is LNHNV and CDR2 YYDKDF (reference sequence). V was clipped by 0 bases and J by 6 bases; unmatched bases: 4. As DNA, the CDR3 is TGTGCCACCAGCAGAGATGTCCTAGCGGGAGGCGAGCAGTACTTC. Its protein product is CATSRDVLAGGEQYF.

V and J are TRBV6-6 and TRBJ2-7, with 11 bases lining up with TRBD2. This CDR3 contains 15 residues. Germline CDR1 is MNHNY and CDR2 is SVGAGI (reference sequence). The trim removed 6 bases at V and 2 bases at J, leaving 6 bases unmatched. CDR3 sequence: CASRLGLAEAYEQYF. The CDR3 DNA follows: TGTGCCAGCAGGCTGGGACTAGCGGAAGCCTACGAGCAGTACTTC.

The rearrangement joins TRBV5-4 to TRBJ1-4; 8 bases line up with TRBD1. The CDR3 covers 17 residues. CDR1 is SGHNT and CDR2 is YYREEE in the germline V gene (reference sequence). Trimming took 6 bases from V and 2 from J; bases not matched to a gene: 12. The CDR3 reads CASIVNRGSSTNEKLFF. CDR3 in DNA: TGTGCCAGCATCGTTAACAGGGGGTCTTCCACTAATGAAAAACTGTTTTTT.

The V call is TRBV28, the J call TRBJ1-5; D uncertain. Trimming stripped 6 bases from V and 0 bases from J, with 15 bases between. From germline, CDR1 is MDHEN and CDR2 SYDVKM. The CDR3 sequence is 16 residues long. CDR3 in amino acids: CASSPDIWYSNQPQHF. The CDR3 DNA sequence: TGTGCCAGCAGCCCTGACATCTGGTATAGCAATCAGCCCCAGCATTTT.

The chain combines TRBV4-3 with TRBJ2-5; D possibly corresponds to TRBD2 (5 bases). V lost 0 bases and J 5 bases, leaving 13 bases between the germline ends. The length of the CDR3 is 15 residues. CDR1 and CDR2 from the germline V gene are LGHNA and YSLEER. The CDR3 DNA reads as TGCGCCAGCAGCCAAGACCCGGGGTCCTCCGAGACCCAGTACTTC. It yields the protein CASSQDPGSSETQYF.

The V and J genes are TRBV14 and TRBJ1-1; TRBD1 aligns across 7 bases. The CDR3 has 13 amino acids. CDR1 is SGHDN, CDR2 FVKESK, per germline. V lost 5 bases to trimming and J lost 4 bases; unmatched junction nucleotides: 4. The CDR3 DNA reads TGTGCCAGCAGCAGGTACAGGGGCACTGAAGCTTTCTTT. Encoded protein: CASSRYRGTEAFF.

The V call is TRBV29-1, the J call TRBJ2-2; the match to TRBD2 covers 10 bases. V gave up 1 base and J gave up 4 bases; unmatched junction bases: 0. This CDR3 is built from 14 residues. Germline-derived CDR1 and CDR2 are SQVTM and ANQGSEA. For the CDR3, the DNA is TGCAGCGTTGAAGGACTAGCGGGCACCGGGGAGCTGTTTTTT. Translated, it gives CSVEGLAGTGELFF.

The sample holds many counts of this clone. CDR3 sequence (DNA): TGCAGCGTTGCGGCCCACGGTTACGAGCAGTACTTC. This encodes CSVAAHGYEQYF. This rearrangement joins TRBV29-1 to TRBJ2-7; D gene ambiguous. The CDR3 has 12 amino acids. Per germline, CDR1 SQVTM and CDR2 ANQGSEA. The V end lost 4 bases, the J end lost 4 bases, and 11 bases lay between the germline ends.

The rearrangement links TRBV7-9 to TRBJ2-2; 7 bases line up with TRBD2. Trimming removed 2 bases from V and 4 bases from J; junction bases left unmatched: 7. CDR3 size: 16 residues. Germline CDR1 SEHNR, CDR2 FQNEAQ (reference sequence). The CDR3 bases are TGTGCCAGCAGCTTATCGAGCGGGAAACTCACCGGGGAGCTGTTTTTT. Translating gives CASSLSSGKLTGELFF.

The chain joins TRBV7-3 to TRBJ2-2, with D tentatively TRBD1 (5 bases). The CDR3 sequence is 16 residues long. The germline V gene encodes CDR1 SGHTA and CDR2 FQGTGA. Deletions cut 2 bases from V and 5 bases from J, with 15 bases between. CDR3 bases: TGTGCCAGCAGCTTACGCCGACAGTTCGGGACCGGGGAGCTGTTTTTT. Translated: CASSLRRQFGTGELFF.

The chain carries TRBV5-5 and TRBJ1-1, with D possibly TRBD1 on 6 matching bases. Per the germline V gene, CDR1 is SGHKS and CDR2 is YYEKEE (reference sequence). Trimming pared 6 bases from V and 7 bases from J, leaving 16 bases between. The CDR3 contains 13 residues. This CDR3 reads CASNLLTGSEAFF. The DNA for the CDR3 is TGTGCCAGCAACCTATTGACAGGTAGTGAAGCTTTCTTT.

The genes are TRBV27 and TRBJ2-3; D uncertain. The CDR3 is made up of 15 amino acids. Germline CDR1 is MNHEY and CDR2 is SMNVEV (reference sequence). V lost 7 bases and J 4 bases, leaving 18 bases between the germline ends. The CDR3 DNA follows: TGTGCCAGCAAAAGTCCTAAGGGATCACCAGATACGCAGTATTTT. This codes for CASKSPKGSPDTQYF.

The chain recombines TRBV4-1 with TRBJ2-7; 9 positions match TRBD1. This CDR3 spans 17 amino acids. CDR1 and CDR2 from the germline V gene are MGHRA and YSYEKL. V trimming: 2 bases; J trimming: 2 bases; junction bases outside the gene matches: 10. CDR3 DNA sequence: TGCGCCAGCAGCCAACCCATTGGGACAGGGTTCACCTACGAGCAGTACTTC. Its protein product is CASSQPIGTGFTYEQYF.

The chain employs TRBV14 and TRBJ1-2; tentatively, D is TRBD1 (5 bases). Deletions cut 4 bases from V and 4 bases from J, with 10 bases between. CDR3 size: 13 residues. Germline CDR1 and CDR2: SGHDN and FVKESK. CDR3 loop: CASSRQGGYGYTF. DNA of the CDR3: TGTGCCAGCAGCCGCCAGGGCGGCTATGGCTACACCTTC.

The rearrangement uses TRBV11-2 and TRBJ2-7, with D perhaps matching TRBD2 (5 bases). Germline V gene data show CDR1 as SGHAT and CDR2 as FQNNGV. Trimming took 5 bases from V and 1 from J, leaving 12 bases between them. The CDR3 runs 14 residues. CDR3 sequence reads: CASSDGVESYEQYF. In DNA form, the CDR3 reads TGTGCCAGCAGCGACGGGGTGGAGTCCTACGAGCAGTACTTC.

This clone occurred a few times. CDR3 region: CASTPLGPSYEQYF. The CDR3 DNA reads as TGTGCCAGCACCCCCCTTGGCCCGTCCTACGAGCAGTACTTC. This chain joins TRBV21-1 and TRBJ2-7; the table names TRBD1, a call not compared with the DNA. TRBV21-1 is reported as a pseudogene. The CDR3 contains 14 residues.

The V call is TRBV20-1, the J call TRBJ1-1; the D gene is possibly TRBD1 (5 bases). Trimming stripped 5 bases from V and 12 bases from J, with 16 bases between. Germline V gene lookup returns CDR1 DFQATT and CDR2 SNEGSKA (reference sequence). This CDR3 spans 11 amino acids. The chain's CDR3 is CSAPNFRGPFF. Here the CDR3 DNA reads TGCAGTGCTCCAAACTTCCGGGGACCTTTCTTT.

This sequence joins TRBV7-9 and TRBJ2-1; tentatively, D is TRBD1 (6 bases). The CDR3 length is 14 residues. Trimming cost V 1 base and J 6 bases, with 10 bases left between them. Germline CDR1 is SEHNR and CDR2 is FQNEAQ (reference sequence). Written as DNA, the CDR3 is TGTGCCAGCAGCTTAGGCGGACAGAGCAATGAGCAGTTCTTC. Protein: CASSLGGQSNEQFF.

This clone was counted only a few times. The chain is built from TRBV5-4 and TRBJ2-6; TRBD1 aligns across 10 bases. V was clipped by 7 bases and J by 0 bases; unmatched bases: 4. The length of the CDR3 is 16 residues. Germline CDR1 is SGHNT and CDR2 is YYREEE (reference sequence). CDR3 residues: CASVGQGNSGANVLTF. In DNA, the CDR3 is TGTGCCAGCGTGGGACAGGGGAACTCTGGGGCCAACGTCCTGACTTTC.